The 10 T cell receptor beta chains given below trace back to one sample, sequenced in a study of blood T cell repertoires in COVID-19. Clones were sequenced by immunoSEQ multiplex PCR, and TCRdb holds only the in-frame ones, with some missing. The sample has about 40,000 clones, about 85% seen once. The sample consisted of peripheral blood. These TCRs come from a man over 45 in a cohort sampled during active COVID-19.

The chain links TRBV4-1 to TRBJ1-3; D is unclear. The CDR3 spans 14 residues. V gave up 2 bases and J gave up 1 base, with 6 bases separating them. CDR1 and CDR2 from the germline V gene are MGHRA and YSYEKL. The CDR3 is CASSQTWSGNTIYF. The CDR3 DNA reads TGCGCCAGCAGCCAAACTTGGTCTGGAAACACCATATATTTT.

The chain combines TRBV7-9 with TRBJ2-5; 8 bases agree with TRBD2. Germline values: CDR1 SEHNR, CDR2 FQNEAQ (reference sequence). V dropped 1 base and J dropped 4; count of bases not matched to a gene: 2. This CDR3 is built from 14 residues. The CDR3 DNA follows: TGTGCCAGCAGCTTAGGGCTAGCGGGAGAGACCCAGTACTTC. Amino acid sequence: CASSLGLAGETQYF.

Only a few counts were recorded for this clone. V is TRBV7-3 and J is TRBJ1-4; 7 positions agree with TRBD1. This CDR3 contains 17 residues. V was clipped by 4 bases and J by 0 bases; unmatched bases: 8. Looked up from germline, CDR1 is SGHTA and CDR2 is FQGTGA. CDR3 sequence reads: CASSWTGSPTTNEKLFF. The CDR3 coding sequence is TGTGCCAGCAGCTGGACAGGCTCACCAACAACTAATGAAAAACTGTTTTTT.

This clone was seen only a few times. The chain is built from TRBV29-1 and TRBJ2-1; D possibly corresponds to TRBD2 (6 bases). The CDR3 totals 14 residues. Germline V gene sequence: CDR1 SQVTM, CDR2 ANQGSEA. Trimming took 4 bases from V and 2 from J, leaving 12 bases between them. CDR3 protein: CSVVAGRTYNEQFF. In DNA, the CDR3 is TGCAGCGTTGTGGCGGGGCGCACCTACAATGAGCAGTTCTTC.

About this clone itself: Germline and junction disagree at one end, which may indicate a read error. The CDR3 loop reads CASSLALAGVNEQFF. CDR3 sequence (DNA): TGTGCTAGCAGCTTAGCACTAGCGGGAGTCAATGAGCAGTTCTTC. The V and J genes are TRBV7-7 and TRBJ2-1; 11 nucleotides agree with TRBD2. Per the germline V gene, CDR1 is SSHAT and CDR2 is FNYEAQ (reference sequence). The CDR3 loop spans 15 amino acids.

This clone was counted a few times. V is TRBV9 and J is TRBJ1-2, with D tentatively TRBD1 (6 bases). There are 12 residues in the CDR3. V was cut by 4 bases and J by 10 bases, with 14 bases left in between. In germline, CDR1 is SGDLS, CDR2 YYNGEE. The CDR3 loop reads CASSIGDTTYTF. The CDR3 DNA reads as TGTGCCAGCAGCATAGGGGACACCACCTACACCTTC. Together with reference TRBV9 and TRBJ1-2, the CDR3 gives the full variable domain: DSGVTQTPKHLITATGQRVTLRCSPRSGDLSVYWYQQSLDQGLQFLIQYYNGEERAKGNILERFSAQQFPDLHSELNLSSLELGDSALYFCASSIGDTTYTFGSGTRLTVV.

The genes are TRBV5-6 and TRBJ2-1; 12 bases agree with TRBD2. CDR1 is SGHDT and CDR2 is YYEEEE in the germline V gene. The CDR3 has 16 amino acids. With 4 bases clipped from V and 6 bases from J, the junction kept 8 bases outside the gene matches. The CDR3 loop reads CASSPVLAGGSNEQFF. In DNA form, the CDR3 reads TGTGCCAGCAGCCCCGTCCTAGCGGGGGGGAGCAATGAGCAGTTCTTC.

The gene calls are TRBV2 and TRBJ2-2, with TRBD1 matching over 7 bases. This CDR3 is 15 amino acids long. The trim removed 3 bases at V and 6 bases at J, leaving 7 bases unmatched. The germline V gene has CDR1 SNHLY and CDR2 FYNNEI. CDR3 protein: CASSENHRGAGELFF. As DNA, the CDR3 is TGTGCCAGCAGTGAGAACCACAGGGGCGCCGGGGAGCTGTTTTTT.

The gene calls are TRBV13 and TRBJ1-2, with TRBD1 identical over 7 bases. CDR1 is PRHDT, CDR2 FYEKMQ, per germline (reference sequence). This CDR3 comprises 14 residues. Trimming took 5 bases from V and 1 from J; bases not matched to a gene: 4. Here the CDR3 DNA reads TGTGCCAGCAGCCTCGGGACAGATAACTATGGCTACACCTTC. Its translation: CASSLGTDNYGYTF.

The V gene is TRBV7-2, the J gene TRBJ2-5; 7 bases are a match to TRBD1. CDR3 size: 16 residues. CDR1 is SGHTA and CDR2 is FQGNSA in the germline V gene. Germline trimming cut 5 bases from V and 2 bases from J; bases unmatched to any gene: 11. In DNA, the CDR3 is TGTGCCAGCAGCCCATACGCCGGGACAGCACAAGAGACCCAGTACTTC. Translation gives CASSPYAGTAQETQYF.